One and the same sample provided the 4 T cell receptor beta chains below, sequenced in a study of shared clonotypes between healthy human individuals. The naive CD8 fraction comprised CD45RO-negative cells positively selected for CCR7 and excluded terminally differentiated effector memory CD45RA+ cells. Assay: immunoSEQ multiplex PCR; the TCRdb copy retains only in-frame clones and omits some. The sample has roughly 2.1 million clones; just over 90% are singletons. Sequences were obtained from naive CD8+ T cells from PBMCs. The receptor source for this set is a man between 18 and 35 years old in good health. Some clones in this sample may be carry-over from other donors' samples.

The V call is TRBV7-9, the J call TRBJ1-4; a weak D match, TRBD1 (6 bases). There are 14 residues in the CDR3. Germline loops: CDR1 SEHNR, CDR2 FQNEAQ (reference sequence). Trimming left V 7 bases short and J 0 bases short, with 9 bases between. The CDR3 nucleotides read TGTGCCAGCAATACAGGGCCAACTAATGAAAAACTGTTTTTT. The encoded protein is CASNTGPTNEKLFF.

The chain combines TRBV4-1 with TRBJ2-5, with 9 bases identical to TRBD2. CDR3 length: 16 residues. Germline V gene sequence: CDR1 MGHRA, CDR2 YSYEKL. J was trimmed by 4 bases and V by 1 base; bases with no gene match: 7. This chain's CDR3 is CASSQVALAGRETQYF. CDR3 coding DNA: TGCGCCAGCAGCCAAGTCGCACTAGCGGGTCGAGAGACCCAGTACTTC.

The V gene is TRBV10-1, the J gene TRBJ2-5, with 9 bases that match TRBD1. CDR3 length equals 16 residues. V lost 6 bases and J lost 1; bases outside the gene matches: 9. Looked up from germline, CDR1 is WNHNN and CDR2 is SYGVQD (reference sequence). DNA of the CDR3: TGCGCCAGCAGCGGCAGCACAGGGGGCCGCCAAGAGACCCAGTACTTC. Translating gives CASSGSTGGRQETQYF.

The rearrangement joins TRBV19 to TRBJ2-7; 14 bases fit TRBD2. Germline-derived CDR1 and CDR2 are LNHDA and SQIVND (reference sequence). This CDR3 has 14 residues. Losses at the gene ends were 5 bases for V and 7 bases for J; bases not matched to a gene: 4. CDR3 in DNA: TGTGCCAGTAGTCTGGGACTAGCGGGAGTTGAGCAGTACTTC. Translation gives CASSLGLAGVEQYF.